This T cell receptor (beta chain) originates from a study of identical twins. TCRdb ran MiXCR on the 5' RACE reads and lists one entry per CDR3 protein. The sample holds some 760,000 distinct CDR3 sequences, roughly 18% seen once. This clonotype has more than one count but fewer than ten. The CDR3 length is 15 residues. The germline V gene encodes CDR1 SGHTA and CDR2 FQGNSA. V was pared by 1 base and J by 5 bases, with 8 bases of the junction left unmatched. Every sampled donor was Caucasian and healthy. This sample also appeared in a second study, on T cells expressing NK-cell markers. From that report: The sequencing cohort of eight donors included seven HCMV-seropositive individuals and one seronegative individual.

The source material was PBMCs. The genes are TRBV7-2 and TRBJ2-7; 7 bases are shared with TRBD2. The TCR comes from a young woman in good health. The CDR3 DNA is TGTGCCAGCAGCTTAGTTGGCGGGAGAGAAAACGAGCAGTACTTC. Translation: CASSLVGGRENEQYF.